This entry concerns a single TCR beta chain. Its antigen is undetermined. A second PCR, run for about 7 to 11 cycles, used a sample-barcoded 5' primer plus a J-beta primer mix. TCRdb fed the 5' RACE reads into MiXCR, producing one record per CDR3 protein. Of around 1.5 million distinct CDR3 sequences listed, 35% to 45% are singletons. These data belong to a study of blood T cells in healthy people across ages. Study-level results: CMV status of donors was unknown, possibly confounding expanded clonotype changes.

Germline V gene sequence: CDR1 GTSNPN, CDR2 SVGIG (reference sequence). The V end lost 4 bases, the J end lost 3 bases, and 10 bases lay between the germline ends. CDR3 length equals 13 residues. The chain has TRBV30 and TRBJ1-5; D remains unclear. The sample taken for sequencing was blood. The TCR comes from a woman younger than 30 in good health. The CDR3 DNA reads TGTGCCTGGAATGGCTCCCCCAATCAGCCCCAGCATTTT. The encoded protein is CAWNGSPNQPQHF.